This paragraph reports one T cell receptor (beta chain). This may come from a read error, since a much larger clone is one base off. The junction had 8 bases not matched to a gene; V was cut back by 4 bases and J by 9 bases. Germline CDR1 MNHEY, CDR2 SMNVEV (reference sequence). The CDR3 totals 14 residues. The sample comes from a study of T cells in Graves' hyperthyroidism and ophthalmopathy. TCR beta CDR3 regions were amplified from RNA transcripts. The HTBI set primed first-round TCR CDR3 RT-PCR. TCRdb re-called the multiplex PCR reads through MiXCR, storing one row per CDR3 protein. This sample carries 550,000 to 800,000 distinct CDR3 sequences, around 15% of them seen once, and the ten largest clones take roughly a sixth.

The genes are TRBV27 and TRBJ2-1, with 8 bases matching TRBD1. This TCR was sampled from a man aged 50-59 years with Graves' hyperthyroidism. The specimen was blood. As DNA, the CDR3 is TGTGCCAGCAGTTCTCAGGGGGCGGGGAGTGAGCAGTTCTTC. Its translation is CASSSQGAGSEQFF.